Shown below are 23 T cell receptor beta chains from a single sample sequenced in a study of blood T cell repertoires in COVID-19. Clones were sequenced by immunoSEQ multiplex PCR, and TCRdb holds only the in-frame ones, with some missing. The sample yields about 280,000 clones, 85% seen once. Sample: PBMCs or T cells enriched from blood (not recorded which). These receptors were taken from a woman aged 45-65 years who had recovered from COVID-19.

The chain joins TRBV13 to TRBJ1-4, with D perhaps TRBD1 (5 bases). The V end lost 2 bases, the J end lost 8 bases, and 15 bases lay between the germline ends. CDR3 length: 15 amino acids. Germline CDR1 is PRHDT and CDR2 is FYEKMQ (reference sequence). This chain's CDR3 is CASSLNLRGGEKLFF. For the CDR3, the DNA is TGTGCCAGCAGCTTAAATTTAAGGGGAGGGGAAAAACTGTTTTTT.

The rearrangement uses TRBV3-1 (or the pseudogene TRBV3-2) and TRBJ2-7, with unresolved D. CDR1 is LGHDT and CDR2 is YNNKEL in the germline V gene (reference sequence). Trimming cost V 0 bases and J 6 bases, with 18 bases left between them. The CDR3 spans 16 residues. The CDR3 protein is CASSQDLRSSESEQYF. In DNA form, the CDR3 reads TGTGCCAGCAGCCAAGATCTGCGGAGCTCTGAATCCGAGCAGTACTTC.

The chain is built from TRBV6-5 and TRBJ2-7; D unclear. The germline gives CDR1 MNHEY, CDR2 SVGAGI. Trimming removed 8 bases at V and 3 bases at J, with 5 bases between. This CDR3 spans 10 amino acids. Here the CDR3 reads CASGDYEQYF. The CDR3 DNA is TGTGCCAGCGGAGACTACGAGCAGTACTTC.

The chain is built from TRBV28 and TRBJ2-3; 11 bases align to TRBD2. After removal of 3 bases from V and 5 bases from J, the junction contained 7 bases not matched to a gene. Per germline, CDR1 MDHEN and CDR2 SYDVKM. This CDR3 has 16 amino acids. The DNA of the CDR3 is TGTGCCAGCAGTTTCCTTAGCGGGGGGGCCGGAGATACGCAGTATTTT. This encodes CASSFLSGGAGDTQYF.

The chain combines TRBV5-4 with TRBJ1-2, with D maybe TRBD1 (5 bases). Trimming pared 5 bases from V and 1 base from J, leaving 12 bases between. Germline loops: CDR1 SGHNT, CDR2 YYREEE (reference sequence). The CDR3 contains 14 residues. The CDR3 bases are TGTGCCAGCAGTTCTCAGGGACTTAACTATGGCTACACCTTC. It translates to CASSSQGLNYGYTF.

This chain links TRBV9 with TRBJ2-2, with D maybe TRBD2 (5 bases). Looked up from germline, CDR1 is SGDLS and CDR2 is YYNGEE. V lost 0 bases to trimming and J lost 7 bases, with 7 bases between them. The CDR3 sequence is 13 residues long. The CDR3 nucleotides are TGTGCCAGCAGCGTAGTCGCGGGCGGGGAGCTGTTTTTT. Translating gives CASSVVAGGELFF.

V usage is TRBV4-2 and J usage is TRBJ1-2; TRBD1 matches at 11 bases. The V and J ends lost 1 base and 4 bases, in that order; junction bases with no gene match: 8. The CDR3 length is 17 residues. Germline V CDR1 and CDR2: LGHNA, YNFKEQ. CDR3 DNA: TGTGCCAGCAGCCAAGTTGGGACAGGGGGTCCCCTCTATGGCTACACCTTC. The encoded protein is CASSQVGTGGPLYGYTF.

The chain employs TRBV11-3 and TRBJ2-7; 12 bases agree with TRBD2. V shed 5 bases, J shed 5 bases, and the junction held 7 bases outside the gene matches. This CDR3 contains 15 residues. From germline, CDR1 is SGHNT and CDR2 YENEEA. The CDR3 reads CASSQTSGRPDEQYF. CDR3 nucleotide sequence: TGTGCCAGCAGCCAAACTAGCGGGAGGCCAGACGAGCAGTACTTC.

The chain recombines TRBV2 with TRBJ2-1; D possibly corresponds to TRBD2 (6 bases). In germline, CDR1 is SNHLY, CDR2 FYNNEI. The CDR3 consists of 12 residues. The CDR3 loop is CASGLLYNEQFF. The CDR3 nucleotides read TGTGCGTCGGGACTCCTATACAATGAGCAGTTCTTC.

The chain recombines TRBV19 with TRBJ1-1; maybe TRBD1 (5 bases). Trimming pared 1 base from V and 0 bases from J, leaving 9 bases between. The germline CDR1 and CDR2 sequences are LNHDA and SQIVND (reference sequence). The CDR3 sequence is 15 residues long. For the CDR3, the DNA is TGTGCCAGTAGTATAGGGGGGGTCATGAACACTGAAGCTTTCTTT. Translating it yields CASSIGGVMNTEAFF.

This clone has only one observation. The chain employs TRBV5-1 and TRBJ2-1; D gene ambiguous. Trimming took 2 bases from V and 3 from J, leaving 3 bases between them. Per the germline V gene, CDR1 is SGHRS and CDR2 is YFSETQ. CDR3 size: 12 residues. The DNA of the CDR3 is TGCGCCAGCAGCTTCAGCTACAATGAGCAGTTCTTC. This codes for CASSFSYNEQFF.

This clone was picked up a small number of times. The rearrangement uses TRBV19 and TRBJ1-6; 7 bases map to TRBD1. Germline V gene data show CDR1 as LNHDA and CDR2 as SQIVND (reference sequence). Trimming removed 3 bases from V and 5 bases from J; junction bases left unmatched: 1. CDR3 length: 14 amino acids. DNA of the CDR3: TGTGCCAGTAGTATCGGGACAGATAATTCACCCCTCCACTTT. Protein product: CASSIGTDNSPLHF.

The CDR3 sequence: CAWSPEAGGSYEQYF. For the CDR3, the DNA is TGTGCCTGGAGCCCAGAGGCAGGGGGTTCATACGAGCAGTACTTC. V usage is TRBV30 and J usage is TRBJ2-7; 7 positions agree with TRBD1. The CDR3 is 15 residues long. Germline V CDR1 and CDR2: GTSNPN, SVGIG (reference sequence). V was pared by 3 bases and J by 4 bases, with 12 bases of the junction left unmatched.

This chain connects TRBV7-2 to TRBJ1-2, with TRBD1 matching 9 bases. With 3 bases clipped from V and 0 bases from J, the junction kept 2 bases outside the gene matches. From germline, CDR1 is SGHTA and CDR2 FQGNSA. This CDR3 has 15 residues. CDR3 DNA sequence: TGTGCCAGCAGCTTGACAGGGGGAGCTAACTATGGCTACACCTTC. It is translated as CASSLTGGANYGYTF.

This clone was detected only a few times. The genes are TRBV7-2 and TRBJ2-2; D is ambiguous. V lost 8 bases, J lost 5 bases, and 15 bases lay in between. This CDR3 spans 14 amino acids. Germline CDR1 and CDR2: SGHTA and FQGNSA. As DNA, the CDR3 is TGTGCCAGCCGACTTAGGTCTGGGACCGGGGAGCTGTTTTTT. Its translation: CASRLRSGTGELFF.

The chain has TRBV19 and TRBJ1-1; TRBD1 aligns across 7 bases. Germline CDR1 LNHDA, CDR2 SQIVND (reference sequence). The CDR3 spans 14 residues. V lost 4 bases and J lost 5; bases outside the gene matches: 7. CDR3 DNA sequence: TGTGCCAGTAGTAGGGACACACAGGGGACTGAAGCTTTCTTT. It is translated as CASSRDTQGTEAFF.

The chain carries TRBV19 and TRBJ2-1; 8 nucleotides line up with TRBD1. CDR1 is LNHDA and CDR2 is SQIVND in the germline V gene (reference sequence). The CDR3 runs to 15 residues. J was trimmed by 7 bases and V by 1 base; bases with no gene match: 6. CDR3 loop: CASSIVVDRANEQFF. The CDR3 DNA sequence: TGTGCCAGTAGTATAGTCGTGGACAGGGCTAATGAGCAGTTCTTC.

CDR3 amino acids: CASSLDSSKETQYF. For the CDR3, the DNA is TGTGCCAGCAGCTTAGATTCGTCTAAGGAGACCCAGTACTTC. The chain links TRBV7-2 to TRBJ2-5; D is uncertain. V shed 1 base and J shed 5 bases, with 11 bases lying between them. Germline V gene sequence: CDR1 SGHTA, CDR2 FQGNSA. The CDR3 contains 14 residues.

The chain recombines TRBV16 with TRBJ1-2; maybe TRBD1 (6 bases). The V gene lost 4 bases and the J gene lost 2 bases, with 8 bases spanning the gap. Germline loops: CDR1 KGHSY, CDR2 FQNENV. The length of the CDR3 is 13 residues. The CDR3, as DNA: TGTGCCAGCAGCCGACAGGCCAACTATGGCTACACCTTC. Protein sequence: CASSRQANYGYTF.

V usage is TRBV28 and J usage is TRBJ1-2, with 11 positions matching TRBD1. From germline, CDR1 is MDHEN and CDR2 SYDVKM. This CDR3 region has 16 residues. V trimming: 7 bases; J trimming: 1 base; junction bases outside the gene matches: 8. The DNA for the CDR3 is TGTGCCAGCATAACCTGGACAGGGGGCGTTAACTATGGCTACACCTTC. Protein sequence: CASITWTGGVNYGYTF.

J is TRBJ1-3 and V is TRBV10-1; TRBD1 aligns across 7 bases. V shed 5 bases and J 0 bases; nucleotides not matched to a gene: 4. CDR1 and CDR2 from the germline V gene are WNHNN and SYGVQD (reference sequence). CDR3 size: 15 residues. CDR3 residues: CASSPGQNSGNTIYF. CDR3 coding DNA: TGCGCCAGCAGTCCGGGACAGAACTCTGGAAACACCATATATTTT.

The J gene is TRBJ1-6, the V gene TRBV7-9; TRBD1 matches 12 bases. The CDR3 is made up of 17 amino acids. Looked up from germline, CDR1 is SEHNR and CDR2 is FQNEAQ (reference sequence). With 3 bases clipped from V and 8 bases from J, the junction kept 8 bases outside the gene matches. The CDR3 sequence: CASSFTGTGGEYSPLHF. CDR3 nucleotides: TGTGCCAGCAGCTTCACCGGGACAGGGGGCGAATATTCACCCCTCCACTTT.

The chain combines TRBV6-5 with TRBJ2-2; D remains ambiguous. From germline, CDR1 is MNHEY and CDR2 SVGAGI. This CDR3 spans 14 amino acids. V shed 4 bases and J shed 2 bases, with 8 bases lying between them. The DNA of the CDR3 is TGTGCCAGCAGTTCACTTAAAAACACCGGGGAGCTGTTTTTT. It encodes CASSSLKNTGELFF.